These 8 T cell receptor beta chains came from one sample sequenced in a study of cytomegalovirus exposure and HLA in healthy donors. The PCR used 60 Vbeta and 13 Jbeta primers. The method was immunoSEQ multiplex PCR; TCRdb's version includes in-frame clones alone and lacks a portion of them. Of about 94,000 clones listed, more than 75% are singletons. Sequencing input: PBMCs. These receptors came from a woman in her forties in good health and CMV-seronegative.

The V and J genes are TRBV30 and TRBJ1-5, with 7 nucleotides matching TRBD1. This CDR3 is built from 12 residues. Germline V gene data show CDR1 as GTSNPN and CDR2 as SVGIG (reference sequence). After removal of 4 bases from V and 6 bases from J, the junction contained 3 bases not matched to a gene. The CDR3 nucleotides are TGTGCCTGGACCACAGGGGTTCAGCCCCAGCATTTT. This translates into CAWTTGVQPQHF.

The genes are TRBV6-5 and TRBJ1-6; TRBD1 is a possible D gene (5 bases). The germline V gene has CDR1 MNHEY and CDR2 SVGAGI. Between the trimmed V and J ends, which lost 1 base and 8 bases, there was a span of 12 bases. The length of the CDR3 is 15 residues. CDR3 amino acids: CASSYWRGTDSPLHF. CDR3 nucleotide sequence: TGTGCCAGCAGTTACTGGAGGGGTACGGATTCACCCCTCCACTTT.

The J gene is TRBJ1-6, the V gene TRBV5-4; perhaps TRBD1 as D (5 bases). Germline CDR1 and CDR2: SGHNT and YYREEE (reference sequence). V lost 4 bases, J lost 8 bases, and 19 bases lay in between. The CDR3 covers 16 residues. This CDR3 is CASSPPSGVSDSPLHF. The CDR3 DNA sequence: TGTGCCAGCAGCCCCCCTTCGGGGGTCTCGGATTCACCCCTCCACTTT.

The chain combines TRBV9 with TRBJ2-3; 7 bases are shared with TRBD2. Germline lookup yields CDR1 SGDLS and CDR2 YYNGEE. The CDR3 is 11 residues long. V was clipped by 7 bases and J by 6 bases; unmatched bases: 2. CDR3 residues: CASGGEDTQYF. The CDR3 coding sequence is TGTGCCAGCGGGGGGGAGGATACGCAGTATTTT.

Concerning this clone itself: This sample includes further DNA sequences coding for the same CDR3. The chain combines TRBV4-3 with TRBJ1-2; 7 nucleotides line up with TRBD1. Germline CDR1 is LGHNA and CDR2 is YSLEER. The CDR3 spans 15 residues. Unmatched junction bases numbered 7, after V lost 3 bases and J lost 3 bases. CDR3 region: CASSQDRQGYYGYTF. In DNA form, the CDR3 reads TGCGCCAGCAGCCAGGACAGACAGGGCTACTATGGCTACACCTTC.

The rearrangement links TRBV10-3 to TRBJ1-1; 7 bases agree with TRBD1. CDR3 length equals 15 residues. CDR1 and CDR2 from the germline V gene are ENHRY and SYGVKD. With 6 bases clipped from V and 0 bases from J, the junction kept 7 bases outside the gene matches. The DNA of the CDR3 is TGTGCCATCAGGGCCGGGACAGACTTGAACACTGAAGCTTTCTTT. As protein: CAIRAGTDLNTEAFF.

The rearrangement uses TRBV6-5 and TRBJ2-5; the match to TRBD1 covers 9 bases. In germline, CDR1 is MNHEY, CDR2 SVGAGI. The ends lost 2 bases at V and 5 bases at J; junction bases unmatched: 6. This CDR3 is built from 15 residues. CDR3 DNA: TGTGCCAGCAGTTACCCGGACAGGGGACAGGAGACCCAGTACTTC. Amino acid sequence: CASSYPDRGQETQYF.

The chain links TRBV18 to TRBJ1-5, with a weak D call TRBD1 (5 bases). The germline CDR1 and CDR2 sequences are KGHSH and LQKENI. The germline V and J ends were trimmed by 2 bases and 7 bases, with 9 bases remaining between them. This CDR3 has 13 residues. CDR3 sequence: CASSPGGGQPQHF. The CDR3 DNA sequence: TGTGCCAGCTCACCAGGGGGAGGCCAGCCCCAGCATTTT.